Below, 31 T cell receptor beta chains from the same sample are listed, as sequenced in a study of vaccination and CD4 T cells after COVID-19. No antigen has been assigned to these receptors. An Oncomine TCR Beta short-read assay was used to sequence the DNA from cultured CD4+ T cells. TCRdb passed the PCR reads through MiXCR, listing each CDR3 protein once. Among 4,600 or so distinct CDR3 sequences listed, approximately 40% were seen once. As to treatment: approximately nine-day PBMC culture with coronavirus spike peptide pools or control peptides (ViraFEST assay). The material sequenced was CD4+ T cells from blood, cultured in vitro. These receptors were taken from a human donor who had recovered from COVID-19.

J is TRBJ2-1 and V is TRBV11-2; the match to TRBD1 covers 7 bases. Germline V gene lookup returns CDR1 SGHAT and CDR2 FQNNGV. The CDR3 runs to 16 residues. V gave up 7 bases and J gave up 9 bases; unmatched junction bases: 18. The CDR3 DNA reads TGTGCCAGCAACCGACAGGGACGGCCCGAGGCCCCTGAGCAGTTCTTC. It translates to CASNRQGRPEAPEQFF.

This clonotype was counted between two and nine times. The chain couples TRBV20-1 to TRBJ2-5, with a tentative D call TRBD1 (5 bases). The CDR3 is made up of 13 amino acids. Germline assignment: CDR1 DFQATT and CDR2 SNEGSKA (reference sequence). Trimming left V 0 bases short and J 2 bases short, with 7 bases between. CDR3 residues: CSARDDRQETQYF. CDR3 coding DNA: TGCAGTGCTAGAGATGACAGACAAGAGACCCAGTACTTC.

The chain is built from TRBV20-1 and TRBJ2-7; possibly TRBD2 for D (5 bases). Germline V gives CDR1 DFQATT, CDR2 SNEGSKA (reference sequence). The CDR3 runs to 15 residues. The V and J ends lost 3 bases and 2 bases respectively, with 17 bases between them. CDR3 residues: CSARVRRAMTYEQYF. CDR3 bases: TGCAGTGCTAGGGTGCGGCGGGCGATGACCTACGAGCAGTACTTC.

Judged by abundance, this clonotype is medium-sized. The chain joins TRBV6-5 to TRBJ1-2, with D possibly being TRBD1 (6 bases). The CDR3 is made up of 13 amino acids. The V end lost 7 bases, the J end lost 7 bases, and 16 bases lay between the germline ends. Germline CDR1 and CDR2: MNHEY and SVGAGI. The CDR3 here is CASNYAGASGYTF. The CDR3 DNA reads as TGTGCCAGCAATTATGCAGGGGCGAGTGGCTACACCTTC.

This clonotype has more than one count but fewer than ten. A read error may account for a junction end that differs from germline. V and J are TRBV15 and TRBJ1-4; D not resolved. The CDR3 length is 13 residues. Germline-derived CDR1 and CDR2 are LNHNV and YYDKDF (reference sequence). CDR3 protein: CATSRDTRSTYHF. CDR3 nucleotides: TGTGCCACCAGCAGAGATACAAGGAGCACCTATCATTTT. Variable domain in full (rest from reference TRBV15 and TRBJ1-4): DAMVIQNPRYQVTQFGKPVTLSCSQTLNHNVMYWYQQKSSQAPKLLFHYYDKDFNNEADTPDNFQSRRPNTSFCFLDIRSPGLGDTAMYLCATSRDTRSTYHFGSGTQLSVL.

The V gene is TRBV6-2 or TRBV6-3, the J gene TRBJ2-7, with D tentatively TRBD2 (5 bases). CDR1 is MNHEY and CDR2 is SVGEGT in the germline V gene. V was cut by 2 bases and J by 6 bases, with 14 bases left in between. The CDR3 runs 14 residues. The CDR3 sequence is CASSYRRVVIEQYF. For the CDR3, the DNA is TGTGCCAGCAGTTACCGGCGGGTTGTTATCGAGCAGTACTTC.

The chain links TRBV7-2 to TRBJ1-3; TRBD1 matches at 9 bases. This CDR3 has 17 residues. Germline CDR1 SGHTA, CDR2 FQGNSA. The trim removed 5 bases at V and 0 bases at J, leaving 8 bases unmatched. CDR3 amino acids: CASSPRQGVLSGNTIYF. Here the CDR3 DNA reads TGTGCCAGCAGCCCGAGACAGGGGGTCCTCTCTGGAAACACCATATATTTT.

The chain combines TRBV6-5 with TRBJ2-2; 8 bases fit TRBD2. J was trimmed by 0 bases and V by 0 bases; bases with no gene match: 3. The germline CDR1 and CDR2 sequences are MNHEY and SVGAGI. The CDR3 extends over 17 amino acids. The CDR3 region has the DNA TGTGCCAGCAGTTACTCTGCGGGACTAGCGAACACCGGGGAGCTGTTTTTT. It codes for CASSYSAGLANTGELFF.

V gene TRBV20-1 combines with J gene TRBJ2-1; 9 bases are shared with TRBD2. CDR3 length: 16 residues. Germline V gene sequence: CDR1 DFQATT, CDR2 SNEGSKA (reference sequence). Trimming cost V 1 base and J 4 bases; bases outside gene matches: 8. The CDR3 spells CSARGGLAGIYNEQFF. CDR3 sequence (DNA): TGCAGTGCTAGAGGGGGGCTAGCGGGGATTTACAATGAGCAGTTCTTC.

The sample holds a few counts of this clonotype. The chain is built from TRBV27 and TRBJ1-6; D is unresolved. Germline values: CDR1 MNHEY, CDR2 SMNVEV (reference sequence). The CDR3 runs 16 residues. V was trimmed by 3 bases and J by 0 bases, leaving 9 bases between them. The CDR3, as DNA: TGTGCCAGCAGTTTGGGTCGCCTCTCCTATAATTCACCCCTCCACTTT. It specifies CASSLGRLSYNSPLHF.

Only a few counts were recorded for this clonotype. The chain is built from TRBV12-3 or TRBV12-4 and TRBJ1-2; D gene ambiguous. This CDR3 has 13 amino acids. With 1 base removed from V and 5 bases from J, the gap between germline ends came to 8 bases. CDR3 DNA: TGTGCCAGCAGTTTAGTCCGGGAGTATGGCTACACCTTC. Translating it yields CASSLVREYGYTF.

This clonotype is categorized as medium-sized. The chain employs TRBV20-1 and TRBJ2-3; TRBD2 agrees at 7 bases. CDR3 size: 15 residues. The J segment lost 1 base and the V segment lost 2 bases, leaving 6 bases of the junction unmatched. Germline-derived CDR1 and CDR2 are DFQATT and SNEGSKA (reference sequence). The CDR3 sequence: CSARQVAGRTDTQYF. The CDR3 nucleotides are TGCAGTGCTAGACAAGTAGCGGGCCGCACAGATACGCAGTATTTT.

The V and J genes are TRBV2 and TRBJ2-5; D not certain. This CDR3 contains 12 residues. The germline V gene encodes CDR1 SNHLY and CDR2 FYNNEI. Trimming removed 7 bases from V and 5 bases from J, with 11 bases in between. CDR3 in amino acids: CASKVVGETQYF. CDR3 in DNA: TGTGCCAGCAAGGTTGTCGGGGAGACCCAGTACTTC.

This clonotype has only a few counts. The chain has TRBV2 and TRBJ1-1; D is perhaps TRBD1 (5 bases). Per the germline V gene, CDR1 is SNHLY and CDR2 is FYNNEI. This CDR3 has 13 amino acids. The V end lost 7 bases, the J end lost 7 bases, and 16 bases lay between the germline ends. DNA for the CDR3: TGTGCCAGCAACTTAAACCGACAGATTGAAGCTTTCTTT. As protein: CASNLNRQIEAFF.

This clonotype was seen a handful of times. The chain has TRBV25-1 and TRBJ1-6; TRBD1 is a possible D gene (6 bases). V lost 7 bases, J lost 15 bases, and 22 bases lay in between. Germline V gene lookup returns CDR1 MGHDK and CDR2 SYGVNS. The CDR3 sequence is 14 residues long. The CDR3 sequence is CASTKGGGTFSLHF. The CDR3 nucleotides are TGTGCCAGCACCAAGGGGGGGGGGACCTTCAGCCTCCACTTT.

The CDR3 reads CASSLEGELLHF. In DNA, the CDR3 is TGCGCCAGCAGCTTGGAGGGGGAACTCCTCCACTTT. The rearrangement links TRBV5-1 to TRBJ1-6, with a tentative D call TRBD1 (6 bases). The germline V gene encodes CDR1 SGHRS and CDR2 YFSETQ. The CDR3 sequence is 12 residues long. The V and J ends lost 0 bases and 15 bases respectively, with 10 bases between them.

This clonotype has only a few counts. The J gene is TRBJ1-2, the V gene TRBV27; maybe TRBD1 (5 bases). With 3 bases removed from V and 4 bases from J, the gap between germline ends came to 12 bases. CDR3 size: 14 residues. Germline lookup yields CDR1 MNHEY and CDR2 SMNVEV (reference sequence). The CDR3 reads CASSFQGSSYGYTF. The CDR3 nucleotides are TGTGCCAGCAGTTTTCAGGGATCAAGCTATGGCTACACCTTC.

This chain connects TRBV27 to TRBJ1-4, with D tentatively TRBD1 (5 bases). The CDR3 covers 17 residues. Germline loops: CDR1 MNHEY, CDR2 SMNVEV (reference sequence). The V end lost 5 bases, the J end lost 3 bases, and 19 bases lay between the germline ends. The CDR3 protein is CASSPDRTLGANEKLFF. CDR3 nucleotides: TGTGCCAGCAGTCCAGACAGAACCCTAGGGGCTAATGAAAAACTGTTTTTT.

The rearrangement links TRBV6-1 to TRBJ2-7, with TRBD1 matching over 8 bases. The CDR3 runs 15 residues. J gave up 2 bases and V 6 bases, and 9 bases lay outside the gene matches. The germline gives CDR1 MNHNS, CDR2 SASEGT. CDR3 nucleotides: TGTGCCAGCAGCTCATTTGGACAGGGTGCCTACGAGCAGTACTTC. Its protein is CASSSFGQGAYEQYF.

This clonotype was seen only a few times. CDR3 nucleotides: TGTGCCAGCAGTCGCGGCGGGACACCGGACTATGGCTACACCTTC. This sequence encodes CASSRGGTPDYGYTF. The genes are TRBV6-1 and TRBJ1-2; possible D gene TRBD1, 6 bases. Looked up from germline, CDR1 is MNHNS and CDR2 is SASEGT. The V and J ends lost 5 bases and 3 bases respectively, with 16 bases between them. The CDR3 contains 15 residues.

The chain has TRBV11-3 and TRBJ1-1; D uncertain. This CDR3 region has 14 residues. The V gene's germline CDR1 is SGHNT and CDR2 YENEEA. The germline V and J ends were trimmed by 4 bases and 3 bases, with 12 bases remaining between them. CDR3 sequence (DNA): TGTGCCAGCAGCTCGGACGGTGGCCACACTGAAGCTTTCTTT. Translation: CASSSDGGHTEAFF.

V is TRBV2 and J is TRBJ1-5; possibly TRBD1 for D (6 bases). The germline V gene has CDR1 SNHLY and CDR2 FYNNEI. Trimming cost V 8 bases and J 2 bases, with 16 bases left between them. The CDR3 has 15 amino acids. The CDR3 sequence: CASCGDRQGNQPQHF. CDR3 coding DNA: TGTGCCAGCTGCGGTGACCGACAGGGCAATCAGCCCCAGCATTTT. Full variable domain (rest looked up from reference TRBV2 and TRBJ1-5): EPEVTQTPSHQVTQMGQEVILRCVPISNHLYFYWYRQILGQKVEFLVSFYNNEISEKSEIFDDQFSVERPDGSNFTLKIRSTKLEDSAMYFCASCGDRQGNQPQHFGDGTRLSIL.

The chain carries TRBV7-2 and TRBJ1-1; no reliable D call. The CDR3 covers 15 residues. Germline assignment: CDR1 SGHTA and CDR2 FQGNSA. The V and J ends lost 3 bases and 1 base respectively, with 12 bases between them. The CDR3: CASSFNRVANTEAFF. DNA for the CDR3: TGTGCCAGCAGCTTCAACAGAGTGGCGAACACTGAAGCTTTCTTT.

This clonotype has just a few counts. The chain joins TRBV6-1 to TRBJ2-7, with a weak D call TRBD1 (5 bases). The CDR3 has 15 residues. The V end lost 6 bases, the J end lost 3 bases, and 18 bases lay between the germline ends. Germline V gene sequence: CDR1 MNHNS, CDR2 SASEGT. The CDR3 protein is CASRPYTGGLYEQYF. CDR3 bases: TGTGCCAGCAGGCCGTATACAGGCGGCCTCTACGAGCAGTACTTC.

This clonotype was counted only a few times. This chain links TRBV7-2 with TRBJ2-2; 9 nucleotides line up with TRBD1. Germline V gene data show CDR1 as SGHTA and CDR2 as FQGNSA. V dropped 2 bases and J dropped 4; count of bases not matched to a gene: 8. The CDR3 runs 17 residues. In DNA, the CDR3 is TGTGCCAGCAGCTTATTATTCGGGACAGGGCCCACCGGGGAGCTGTTTTTT. Amino acids: CASSLLFGTGPTGELFF.

This clonotype was seen a handful of times. V gene TRBV20-1 combines with J gene TRBJ1-5; no definite D call. Trimming took off 4 bases at V and 2 bases at J, with 18 bases between the two ends. There are 16 residues in the CDR3. Germline CDR1 is DFQATT and CDR2 is SNEGSKA (reference sequence). CDR3: CSATHAGVKGNQPQHF. The DNA for the CDR3 is TGCAGTGCTACCCATGCCGGGGTTAAGGGCAATCAGCCCCAGCATTTT.

This clonotype was seen more than once but under ten times. The chain has TRBV20-1 and TRBJ1-4; D is unclear. The length of the CDR3 is 14 residues. Deletions cut 3 bases from V and 8 bases from J, with 16 bases between. The V gene's germline CDR1 is DFQATT and CDR2 SNEGSKA (reference sequence). The CDR3 spells CSARRPGPGEKLFF. CDR3 nucleotide sequence: TGCAGTGCTAGGCGGCCAGGTCCCGGGGAAAAACTGTTTTTT.

The chain couples TRBV23-1 to TRBJ2-5; D assignment may be TRBD1 or TRBD2 (6 bases each). Being an ORF, TRBV23-1 has a function that is uncertain. Trimming stripped 3 bases from V and 5 bases from J, with 19 bases between. CDR3 length equals 16 residues. This CDR3 is CASSHFIRGAGETQYF. CDR3 nucleotide sequence: TGCGCCAGCAGTCATTTCATCAGGGGTGCGGGGGAGACCCAGTACTTC.

The CDR3 spells CASSPTPNTDTQYF. The DNA for the CDR3 is TGTGCCAGCAGTCCCACCCCCAACACAGATACGCAGTATTTT. The V and J genes are TRBV27 and TRBJ2-3; D uncertain. The CDR3 contains 14 residues. The ends were cut back, 5 bases at V and 2 bases at J, with 11 bases in the middle. Germline assignment: CDR1 MNHEY and CDR2 SMNVEV (reference sequence).

The chain is built from TRBV18 and TRBJ1-5, with D unclear. The V end was cut by 3 bases, the J end by 7 bases, with 10 bases between. The CDR3 is 13 residues long. Germline V gene data show CDR1 as KGHSH and CDR2 as LQKENI. The CDR3: CASSPSGNQPQHF. The CDR3 bases are TGTGCCAGCTCACCCTCGGGGAACCAGCCCCAGCATTTT.

This clonotype was observed a few times. The V and J genes are TRBV19 and TRBJ2-4, with D possibly matching TRBD2 (5 bases). V shed 6 bases and J shed 0 bases, with 6 bases lying between them. Germline V gene lookup returns CDR1 LNHDA and CDR2 SQIVND (reference sequence). The CDR3 length is 13 residues. CDR3 residues: CASRDLAKNIQYF. CDR3 nucleotide sequence: TGTGCCAGTAGGGACTTAGCCAAAAACATTCAGTACTTC.